This entry features one TCR beta chain sequence. Its target is unknown. This specimen includes other DNA sequences encoding the same CDR3. These data are taken from a study of identifying expanded T cells in peripheral blood. Trimming cost V 3 bases and J 2 bases, with 14 bases left between them. Per germline, CDR1 SGHRS and CDR2 YFSETQ. The CDR3 runs to 15 residues. The data were produced by immunoSEQ multiplex PCR, yet TCRdb's version contains in-frame clones alone and is incomplete. The table includes 95,000 to 100,000 clones, roughly nine tenths detected once. Points from the study as a whole: About 1.2 clones differed between technical replicates, versus around 16 and 19 over time.

Sequencing was carried out using blood. The sequence came from a person aged 18 to 75 in good health. The rearrangement links TRBV5-1 to TRBJ2-5; D perhaps matches TRBD1 (6 bases). This CDR3 is CASSSTGTLQETQYF. Here the CDR3 DNA reads TGCGCCAGCAGCTCGACCGGGACACTTCAAGAGACCCAGTACTTC.